The entry below describes one T cell receptor beta chain. These data come from a study of blood T cell repertoires in COVID-19. Study details: There were acute and convalescent COVID-19 samples, and they came from the United States, Italy and Spain. PBMCs, B-cell-depleted T cells, or T cells were the source of the cDNA or gDNA that made up the material.

Germline V lookup: CDR1 SQVTM, CDR2 ANQGSEA. The CDR3 is 12 amino acids. Trimming took 0 bases from V and 5 from J, leaving 7 bases between them. Original processing methods: Reference gene primers were amplified, and this amplification served to estimate nucleated cell counts. TCRdb keeps only in-frame clones here, not all; method: immunoSEQ multiplex PCR. V and J calls and clone size are copied from that table; D and trimming were computed from the DNA. The table includes under 100,000 clones, 70% to 90% detected once. This clonotype originated in a man aged 50-60 years with active COVID-19. The sequenced sample consisted of peripheral blood. This rearrangement joins TRBV29-1 to TRBJ1-2; D is unclear. CDR3 region: CSVEEGRYGYTF. The CDR3, as DNA: TGCAGCGTTGAAGAAGGGAGGTATGGCTACACCTTC. Together with reference TRBV29-1 and TRBJ1-2, the CDR3 gives the full variable domain: SAVISQKPSRDICQRGTSLTIQCQVDSQVTMMFWYRQQPGQSLTLIATANQGSEATYESGFVIDKFPISRPNLTFSTLTVSNMSPEDSSIYLCSVEEGRYGYTFGSGTRLTVV.